A selection of T cell receptor beta chains follows, all from one sample in a study of blood T cell repertoires in COVID-19. Produced via immunoSEQ multiplex PCR; TCRdb's table is partial and in-frame only. The sample lists under 350,000 clones, around 86% occurring once. The sample comprised PBMCs or T cells enriched from blood (not recorded which). These receptors all come from a woman between 40 and 50 years old who had recovered from COVID-19. Each CDR3 is given with its conserved first and last residue. The D gene is left open where the match is weak. Expanded clones get a size class; other rows say once, few or many, or leave the size out.

size: .
D: .
J: TRBJ1-2
V: TRBV30
DNA: TGTGCCTGGCTAGTTGATGGCTACACCTTC
CDR3: CAWLVDGYTF

size: .
D: .
J: TRBJ1-3
V: TRBV6-5
DNA: TGTGCCAGCAGTTACTCAACGGGAAGCTCTGGAAACACCATATATTTT
CDR3: CASSYSTGSSGNTIYF

size: .
D: .
J: TRBJ2-3
V: TRBV7-2
DNA: TGTGCCAGCAGCTTAGTCCCACTAGCCGCTAGCACAGATACGCAGTATTTT
CDR3: CASSLVPLAASTDTQYF

size: .
D: .
J: TRBJ2-3
V: TRBV27
DNA: TGTGCCAGCAGTTTCTTTTCTGGGCCACCGCAAAACAACCGCGATACGCAGTATTTT
CDR3: CASSFFSGPPQNNRDTQYF

size: once
D: .
J: TRBJ2-5
V: TRBV30
DNA: TGTGCCTGGAGCGCCCTCAGGGTAGAGACCCAGTACTTC
CDR3: CAWSALRVETQYF

size: .
D: .
J: TRBJ1-2
V: TRBV7-2
DNA: TGTGCCAGCAGCTTATCGGCAGGGAACTATGGCTACACCTTC
CDR3: CASSLSAGNYGYTF

size: many
D: TRBD1
J: TRBJ1-1
V: TRBV7-9
DNA: TGTGCCAGCAGCTTAGTGGGGACAGGGGGGCCTGAAGCTTTCTTT
CDR3: CASSLVGTGGPEAFF

size: once
D: TRBD1
J: TRBJ1-2
V: TRBV28
DNA: TGTGCCAGCAGTTTGGGGGGGACAGGGAGTCAATACTATGGCTACACCTTC
CDR3: CASSLGGTGSQYYGYTF

size: .
D: .
J: TRBJ1-4
V: TRBV6-5
DNA: TGTGCCACCCAGACAATTAGTAATGAAAAACTGTTTTTT
CDR3: CATQTISNEKLFF

size: .
D: .
J: TRBJ2-1
V: TRBV5-1
DNA: TGCGCCAGCAGGCTTAGCGGTACGTTTATGGATGAGCAGTTCTTC
CDR3: CASRLSGTFMDEQFF

size: .
D: .
J: TRBJ1-2
V: TRBV5-4
DNA: TGTGCCAGCAGCTTGGACAGGATGAACTATGGCTACACCTTC
CDR3: CASSLDRMNYGYTF